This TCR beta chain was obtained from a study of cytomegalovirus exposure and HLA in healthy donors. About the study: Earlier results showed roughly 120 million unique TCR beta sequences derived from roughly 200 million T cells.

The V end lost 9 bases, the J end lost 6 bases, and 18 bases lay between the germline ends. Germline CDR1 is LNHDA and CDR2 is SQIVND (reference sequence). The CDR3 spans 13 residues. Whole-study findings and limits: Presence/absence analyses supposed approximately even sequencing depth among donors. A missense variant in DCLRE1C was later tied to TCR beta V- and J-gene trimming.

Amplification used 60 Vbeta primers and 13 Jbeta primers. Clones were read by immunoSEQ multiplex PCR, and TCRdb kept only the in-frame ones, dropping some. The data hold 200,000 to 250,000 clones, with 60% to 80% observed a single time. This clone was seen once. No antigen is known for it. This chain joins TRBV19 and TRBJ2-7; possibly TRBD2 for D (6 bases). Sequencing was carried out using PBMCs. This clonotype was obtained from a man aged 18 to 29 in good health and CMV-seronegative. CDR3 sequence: CARPGAGTGEQYF. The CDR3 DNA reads TGTGCCAGACCCGGGGCGGGAACGGGCGAGCAGTACTTC.